The source of this T cell receptor (beta chain) is a study of blood T cell repertoires in COVID-19. About the study: Sites across the United States, Italy and Spain contributed samples from acute and convalescent COVID-19. Sample material is recorded as cDNA or gDNA derived from T cells, B-cell-depleted T cells, or PBMCs.

The CDR3 length is 15 residues. The germline V gene encodes CDR1 SGHAT and CDR2 FQNNGV. V was clipped by 3 bases and J by 2 bases, with 14 bases between them. Patients of the Seattle cohort, enrolled during active infection, were followed longitudinally. Original processing methods: Amplifying reference gene primers gave estimates of nucleated cell counts. Sequencing used immunoSEQ multiplex PCR; TCRdb keeps in-frame clones, though not all of them. The D gene and trimming were derived from the DNA, and the V and J assignments and clone size from that table. The sample consists of over 250,000 clones, roughly 90% of them appearing once.

Sample: peripheral blood. The TCR comes from a woman in her twenties or thirties with COVID-19, enrolled during active disease. This sequence joins TRBV11-2 and TRBJ2-7; maybe TRBD1 (5 bases). The chain's CDR3 is CASSLQSGPAYEQYF. Written as DNA, the CDR3 is TGTGCCAGCAGCTTGCAGTCAGGGCCAGCCTACGAGCAGTACTTC.